These 28 T cell receptor beta chains came from one sample sequenced in a study of blood T cells in healthy people across ages. With a J-beta primer mix and a sample-barcoded 5' primer, a second PCR ran about 7 to 12 cycles. TCRdb fed the 5' RACE reads into MiXCR, producing one record per CDR3 protein. The sample records about 1.4 million distinct CDR3 sequences, approximately 59% being singletons. Material for sequencing was blood. The receptors originated from a man aged 18 to 30 in good health.

The V call is TRBV25-1, the J call TRBJ2-4; no reliable D call. V was trimmed by 1 base and J by 9 bases, leaving 13 bases between them. Germline V gene lookup returns CDR1 MGHDK and CDR2 SYGVNS. This CDR3 comprises 14 residues. The CDR3 DNA reads TGTGCCAGCAGTGAATTCCGCGGCATGGCCATTCAGTACTTC. This sequence encodes CASSEFRGMAIQYF.

This clonotype was picked up one time. V and J are TRBV7-8 and TRBJ2-1; the match to TRBD1 covers 7 bases. The V gene's germline CDR1 is SGHVS and CDR2 FQNEAQ. Germline trimming cut 2 bases from V and 7 bases from J; bases unmatched to any gene: 8. This CDR3 region has 15 residues. This CDR3 reads CASSLNRGDGNEQFF. As DNA, the CDR3 is TGTGCCAGCAGCTTAAACAGGGGCGACGGTAATGAGCAGTTCTTC.

This clonotype was recorded once. The chain employs TRBV5-1 and TRBJ2-1, with 13 bases matching TRBD2. The germline gives CDR1 SGHRS, CDR2 YFSETQ. V was clipped by 4 bases and J by 7 bases; unmatched bases: 11. This CDR3 comprises 17 residues. The CDR3 DNA reads TGCGCCAGCAGCGCGGGTGGGGGACTAGCGGGAACGAATGAGCAGTTCTTC. This translates into CASSAGGGLAGTNEQFF.

The CDR3 protein is CASSFGRGGADTQYF. In nucleotides, the CDR3 is TGCGCCAGCAGCTTTGGGAGGGGAGGCGCAGATACGCAGTATTTT. The V gene is TRBV5-1, the J gene TRBJ2-3; 7 nucleotides align to TRBD2. CDR3 size: 15 residues. J gave up 4 bases and V 2 bases, and 7 bases lay outside the gene matches. In germline, CDR1 is SGHRS, CDR2 YFSETQ.

The chain couples TRBV4-1 to TRBJ1-6; TRBD1 might be the D (6 bases). Trimming stripped 3 bases from V and 7 bases from J, with 13 bases between. The CDR3 consists of 15 residues. In germline, CDR1 is MGHRA, CDR2 YSYEKL. The CDR3 reads CASSQDSWRNSPLHF. CDR3 coding DNA: TGCGCCAGCAGCCAGGACAGCTGGCGGAATTCACCCCTCCACTTT.

This clonotype was detected a few times. The chain uses TRBV12-3 or TRBV12-4 and TRBJ2-5; D uncertain. The V end lost 3 bases, the J end lost 5 bases, and 19 bases lay between the germline ends. This CDR3 has 16 amino acids. The chain's CDR3 is CASSLSFAETRETQYF. CDR3 coding DNA: TGTGCCAGCAGTTTGTCGTTTGCCGAAACCCGGGAGACCCAGTACTTC.

The genes are TRBV27 and TRBJ1-2; possible D gene TRBD1, 6 bases. The CDR3 is 15 amino acids. The V end was cut by 2 bases, the J end by 6 bases, with 16 bases between. Germline values: CDR1 MNHEY, CDR2 SMNVEV (reference sequence). The CDR3 is CASSLRGGHSNGYTF. The CDR3 DNA reads as TGTGCCAGCAGTTTAAGGGGGGGCCATTCCAATGGCTACACCTTC.

This chain joins TRBV5-5 and TRBJ2-4; 7 bases are shared with TRBD1. The closer fit of TRBJ2-7 to the DNA end suggests the J call may be wrong. The CDR3 contains 16 residues. Germline V CDR1 and CDR2: SGHKS, YYEKEE (reference sequence). The CDR3 here is CASSVVGDSLFYEQYF. The CDR3 nucleotides read TGTGCCAGCAGCGTTGTGGGGGACAGCCTTTTCTACGAGCAGTACTTC.

This clonotype was seen a handful of times. The chain combines TRBV7-8 with TRBJ2-1; D is uncertain. This CDR3 has 15 amino acids. The V gene lost 1 base and the J gene lost 2 bases, with 9 bases spanning the gap. Germline CDR1 SGHVS, CDR2 FQNEAQ. The CDR3 DNA is TGTGCCAGCAGCTTAGTAGGTACAGCCTACAATGAGCAGTTCTTC. It codes for CASSLVGTAYNEQFF.

A remark on this clonotype: A single base separates this from a much larger clone, so it may be a read error. V gene TRBV28 combines with J gene TRBJ2-3; TRBD2 is a possible D gene (5 bases). Germline CDR1 and CDR2: MDHEN and SYDVKM. CDR3 length: 14 amino acids. The V and J ends lost 3 bases and 1 base respectively, with 8 bases between them. The CDR3 protein is CASSFDGGTDTQYF. The DNA of the CDR3 is TGTGCCAGCAGTTTCGACGGGGGCACAGATACGCAGTATTTT.

This clonotype was detected only a few times. This chain joins TRBV2 and TRBJ2-6; D remains ambiguous. CDR3 length: 16 residues. Germline V gives CDR1 SNHLY, CDR2 FYNNEI. V gave up 5 bases and J gave up 0 bases, with 11 bases separating them. The DNA of the CDR3 is TGTGCCAGCAGTCCCCCTGACCCCTCTGGGGCCAACGTCCTGACTTTC. The encoded protein is CASSPPDPSGANVLTF. The full variable domain, its missing parts supplied by reference TRBV2 and TRBJ2-6, is EPEVTQTPSHQVTQMGQEVILRCVPISNHLYFYWYRQILGQKVEFLVSFYNNEISEKSEIFDDQFSVERPDGSNFTLKIRSTKLEDSAMYFCASSPPDPSGANVLTFGAGSRLTVL.

As for this clonotype: The junction and the germline gene differ at one end; a read error may be behind it. V is TRBV10-3 and J is TRBJ2-7; 7 bases line up with TRBD1. This CDR3 is 16 amino acids long. Germline V gene sequence: CDR1 ENHRY, CDR2 SYGVKD. The CDR3 here is CVISAPQGPSSYEQYF. As DNA, the CDR3 is TGTGTCATCAGTGCACCACAGGGGCCTAGCTCCTACGAGCAGTACTTC.

The chain joins TRBV6-1 to TRBJ2-3; no reliable D call. Germline loops: CDR1 MNHNS, CDR2 SASEGT. Trimming cost V 7 bases and J 3 bases, with 8 bases left between them. The CDR3 sequence is 12 residues long. In nucleotides, the CDR3 is TGTGCCAGCATGGGTATAACAGATACGCAGTATTTT. Protein: CASMGITDTQYF.

The chain carries TRBV10-2 and TRBJ2-3, with no clear D. The CDR3 is 15 amino acids. The germline V gene encodes CDR1 WSHSY and CDR2 SAAADI. V gave up 2 bases and J gave up 4 bases, with 13 bases separating them. The CDR3 spells CASSENGIYADTQYF. DNA for the CDR3: TGCGCCAGCAGTGAGAATGGGATCTACGCAGATACGCAGTATTTT.

Concerning this clonotype: An end of the junction does not agree with germline; a read error may underlie this. J is TRBJ1-6 and V is TRBV5-5, with D hard to call. The CDR3 runs to 15 residues. Germline V gene sequence: CDR1 SGHKS, CDR2 YYEKEE (reference sequence). CDR3 sequence: CASSVPANYKSPLHF. CDR3 bases: TGTGCCAGCAGCGTACCGGCAAATTATAAGTCACCCCTCCACTTT. The whole variable domain, remainder taken from reference TRBV5-5 and TRBJ1-6, is DAGVTQSPTHLIKTRGQQVTLRCSPISGHKSVSWYQQVLGQGPQFIFQYYEKEERGRGNFPDRFSARQFPNYSSELNVNALLLGDSALYLCASSVPANYKSPLHFGNGTRLTVT.

There are a few counts of this clonotype. The chain couples TRBV4-1 to TRBJ2-7; perhaps D is TRBD1 or TRBD2 (5 bases each). The germline V gene encodes CDR1 MGHRA and CDR2 YSYEKL. Trimming cost V 5 bases and J 1 base, with 15 bases left between them. The CDR3 runs 15 residues. CDR3 region: CASSYDSGGSYEQYF. CDR3 DNA: TGCGCCAGCAGCTACGACAGTGGGGGTTCCTACGAGCAGTACTTC.

The chain uses TRBV28 and TRBJ1-6, with a possible D match to TRBD1 (5 bases). The CDR3 covers 15 residues. V was clipped by 3 bases and J by 10 bases, with 16 bases between them. CDR1 is MDHEN, CDR2 SYDVKM, per germline. The CDR3 reads CASSFRQRTGSPLHF. The CDR3 DNA reads as TGTGCCAGCAGTTTCCGACAGAGGACGGGATCACCCCTCCACTTT.

The chain is built from TRBV27 and TRBJ1-5, with D tentatively TRBD1 (6 bases). Germline assignment: CDR1 MNHEY and CDR2 SMNVEV (reference sequence). The CDR3 has 15 residues. Trimming stripped 2 bases from V and 4 bases from J, with 12 bases between. CDR3 sequence (DNA): TGTGCCAGCAGTTTACGAGGTGGGACAAATCAGCCCCAGCATTTT. Translation: CASSLRGGTNQPQHF.

This clonotype was counted a few times. One end of the junction fails to match germline, which may point to a read error. This chain uses TRBV6-1 with TRBJ1-1; no clear D. The CDR3 is 15 amino acids. From germline, CDR1 is MNHNS and CDR2 SASEGT. The CDR3 sequence: CASSEGRNALTEAFF. CDR3 coding DNA: TGTGCCAGCAGCGAAGGGAGAAATGCCCTGACTGAAGCTTTCTTT.

The chain uses TRBV29-1 and TRBJ2-3, with a possible D match to TRBD2 (5 bases). This CDR3 comprises 14 residues. V was pared by 0 bases and J by 5 bases, with 12 bases between. Germline CDR1 SQVTM, CDR2 ANQGSEA. DNA for the CDR3: TGCAGCGTTGAAGATTGGGGAGTACTAGATACGCAGTATTTT. Translating gives CSVEDWGVLDTQYF.

The chain uses TRBV7-2 and TRBJ1-2; TRBD1 matches at 8 bases. CDR1 is SGHTA and CDR2 is FQGNSA in the germline V gene. The CDR3 runs to 18 residues. V lost 1 base, J lost 5 bases, and 15 bases stayed unmatched. This CDR3 reads CASSLETRTGRLIYGYTF. The CDR3 region has the DNA TGTGCCAGCAGCTTAGAAACACGGACAGGGAGGTTAATTTATGGCTACACCTTC.

The chain joins TRBV29-1 to TRBJ2-7, with 8 bases matching TRBD1. CDR1 and CDR2 (germline): SQVTM, ANQGSEA. The CDR3 covers 12 residues. J lost 1 base, V lost 7 bases, and 3 bases had no gene match. CDR3 coding DNA: TGCAGCGGTCGGACAGGGTCCTACGAGCAGTACTTC. Translation gives CSGRTGSYEQYF.

The gene calls are TRBV5-6 and TRBJ2-4; perhaps TRBD1 as D (5 bases). The J call could be wrong; TRBJ2-5 is a better fit for the DNA end. CDR1 is SGHDT and CDR2 is YYEEEE in the germline V gene. This CDR3 comprises 16 residues. As DNA, the CDR3 is TGTGCCAGCAGCACTCGACGGACACAATTCCAAGAGACCCAGTACTTC. It is translated as CASSTRRTQFQETQYF.

The V gene is TRBV28, the J gene TRBJ1-5; TRBD1 matches 7 bases. V shed 6 bases, J shed 0 bases, and the junction held 11 bases outside the gene matches. The germline CDR1 and CDR2 sequences are MDHEN and SYDVKM. The CDR3 loop spans 17 amino acids. The CDR3 DNA follows: TGTGCCAGCAGACACACCGGGACAGCTTATAGCAATCAGCCCCAGCATTTT. It translates to CASRHTGTAYSNQPQHF.

Concerning this clonotype: The junction departs from the called germline gene at one end, perhaps through a read error. The chain employs TRBV10-3 and TRBJ2-2; D not certain. Germline CDR1 is ENHRY and CDR2 is SYGVKD. The length of the CDR3 is 12 residues. CDR3 DNA: TGTGCCATCGGTGAAGGCACCGGGGAGCTGTTTTTT. This encodes CAIGEGTGELFF.

The rearrangement uses TRBV20-1 and TRBJ1-1; 8 bases map to TRBD1. This CDR3 is 17 amino acids long. The V gene end was trimmed by 2 bases and the J gene end by 4 bases; junction bases not matched to a gene: 15. CDR1 and CDR2 from the germline V gene are DFQATT and SNEGSKA (reference sequence). The CDR3 nucleotides are TGCAGTGCTAGATCGGCAGGGGGCTGCCTTCCGAGCACTGAAGCTTTCTTT. This codes for CSARSAGGCLPSTEAFF.

This clonotype was counted between two and nine times. The rearrangement joins TRBV7-6 to TRBJ2-6, with 9 positions matching TRBD1. Germline CDR1 is SGHVS and CDR2 is FNYEAQ. V lost 5 bases, J lost 3 bases, and 5 bases stayed unmatched. The CDR3 consists of 16 residues. The CDR3 is CASSIGTGSGANVLTF. CDR3 bases: TGTGCCAGCAGCATCGGGACAGGGAGTGGGGCCAACGTCCTGACTTTC.

This clonotype showed up just once. The V call is TRBV12-3 or TRBV12-4, the J call TRBJ1-3, with D possibly matching TRBD1 (5 bases). The CDR3 consists of 15 residues. Trimming removed 6 bases at V and 0 bases at J, with 12 bases between. DNA for the CDR3: TGTGCCAGCAGCCTGGGGACGTTCTCTGGAAACACCATATATTTT. This codes for CASSLGTFSGNTIYF.